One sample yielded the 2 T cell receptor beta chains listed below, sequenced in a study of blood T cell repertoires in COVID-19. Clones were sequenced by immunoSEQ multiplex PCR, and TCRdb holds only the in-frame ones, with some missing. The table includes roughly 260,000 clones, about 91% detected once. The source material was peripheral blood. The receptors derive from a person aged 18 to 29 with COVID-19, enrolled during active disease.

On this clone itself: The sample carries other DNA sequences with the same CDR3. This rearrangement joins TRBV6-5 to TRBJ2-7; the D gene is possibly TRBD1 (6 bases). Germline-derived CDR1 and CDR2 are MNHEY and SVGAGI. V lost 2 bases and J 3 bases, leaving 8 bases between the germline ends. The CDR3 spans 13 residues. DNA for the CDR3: TGTGCCAGCAGTTACGGGACAAACTACGAGCAGTACTTC. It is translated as CASSYGTNYEQYF.

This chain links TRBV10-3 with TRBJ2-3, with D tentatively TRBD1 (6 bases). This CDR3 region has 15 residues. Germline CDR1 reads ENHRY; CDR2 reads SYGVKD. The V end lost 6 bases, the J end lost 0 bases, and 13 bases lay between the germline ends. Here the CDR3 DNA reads TGTGCCATCAGGGACTCAGGGGCTAGCACAGATACGCAGTATTTT. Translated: CAIRDSGASTDTQYF.